This T cell receptor beta chain was documented in a study of blood T cell repertoires in COVID-19. Study overall: Samples taken during acute and convalescent COVID-19 were collected in the United States, Italy and Spain. PBMCs, B-cell-depleted T cells, or T cells were the source of the cDNA or gDNA that made up the material.

The CDR3 has 13 amino acids. The J segment lost 12 bases and the V segment lost 4 bases, leaving 12 bases of the junction unmatched. The V gene's germline CDR1 is SGHRS and CDR2 YFSETQ. Original processing notes: Cell counts per sample came from amplifying reference gene primers. Profiled with immunoSEQ multiplex PCR; TCRdb holds only in-frame clones, not every one. From that table come the V and J calls and clone size; the DNA was used to work out D and trimming. The sample has 250,000 to 300,000 clones, 88% seen once. The receptor's source is a woman aged 40-49 years who had recovered from COVID-19. The gene calls are TRBV5-1 and TRBJ2-7, with 8 nucleotides matching TRBD2. Sequences were obtained from peripheral blood. CDR3 loop: CASSPGGEGNAYF. The CDR3 nucleotides read TGCGCCAGCAGCCCCGGGGGGGAGGGGAATGCGTACTTC.